The next 4 T cell receptor beta chains were all read from a single sample in a study of cytomegalovirus exposure and HLA in healthy donors. Clones were sequenced by immunoSEQ multiplex PCR, and TCRdb holds only the in-frame ones, with some missing. The sample lists 90,000 to 100,000 clones, around nine tenths occurring once. Input material: PBMCs. These receptors came from a young woman in good health and CMV-seronegative.

The chain couples TRBV9 to TRBJ1-3; D unresolved. The germline V and J ends were trimmed by 0 bases and 1 base, with 8 bases remaining between them. The CDR3 is made up of 15 amino acids. The V gene's germline CDR1 is SGDLS and CDR2 YYNGEE. This CDR3 is CASSVGASSGNTIYF. The DNA for the CDR3 is TGTGCCAGCAGCGTAGGGGCATCATCTGGAAACACCATATATTTT.

The CDR3 nucleotides read TGTGCCAGCAGTACCAGACTAGCGGGAGGGGTACACCGAGAGACCCAGTACTTC. It specifies CASSTRLAGGVHRETQYF. V is TRBV28 and J is TRBJ2-5; 14 bases match TRBD2. J gave up 4 bases and V 5 bases, and 12 bases lay outside the gene matches. The CDR3 consists of 18 residues. Germline values: CDR1 MDHEN, CDR2 SYDVKM.

The chain combines TRBV2 with TRBJ1-1; 12 positions match TRBD1. V lost 7 bases, J lost 5 bases, and 5 bases stayed unmatched. This CDR3 comprises 14 residues. CDR1 SNHLY and CDR2 FYNNEI come from the germline V gene. The DNA of the CDR3 is TGTGCCAGCACCGGGACAGGGGGCGGAACTGAAGCTTTCTTT. This gives the protein CASTGTGGGTEAFF.

The chain carries TRBV19 and TRBJ2-3, with 11 positions matching TRBD2. Germline V gene sequence: CDR1 LNHDA, CDR2 SQIVND (reference sequence). CDR3 length equals 18 residues. V trimming: 3 bases; J trimming: 0 bases; junction bases outside the gene matches: 8. Here the CDR3 DNA reads TGTGCCAGTAGTATCGGCCCGGGACTAGCGGAGAGCACAGATACGCAGTATTTT. Amino acids: CASSIGPGLAESTDTQYF.